This TCR beta chain was captured in a study of OX40 agonist ivuxolimab in advanced cancers. Study background: Partial response was recorded in three patients: one hepatocellular carcinoma and two cutaneous melanoma cases.

Notes on the study in general: Clones of CD4+ and CD8+ blood T cells grew by week 6 at doses of 0.1 to 3.0 mg/kg. In CD8+ T cells, expanded clones were on average more numerous than in CD4+.

Trimming removed 1 base from V and 7 bases from J, with 2 bases in between. The length of the CDR3 is 11 residues. CDR1 is SEHNR, CDR2 FQNEAQ, per germline (reference sequence). Comments on this clone: The antigen is not known.

Data came from immunoSEQ multiplex PCR; TCRdb stores just in-frame clones and leaves some out. The repertoire includes tens of thousands of clones, around 88% of them detected once, and roughly a quarter sits in the top ten. The receptor's source is an adult with an advanced solid tumor such as melanoma, head and neck, liver or kidney cancer. Sequences were derived from CD4+ or CD8+ T cells sorted from blood, sampled in a trial of the OX40 agonist ivuxolimab. J is TRBJ2-1 and V is TRBV7-9; D call uncertain. The CDR3, as DNA: TGTGCCAGCAGCTTAGGGAATGAGCAGTTCTTC. Translation gives CASSLGNEQFF.